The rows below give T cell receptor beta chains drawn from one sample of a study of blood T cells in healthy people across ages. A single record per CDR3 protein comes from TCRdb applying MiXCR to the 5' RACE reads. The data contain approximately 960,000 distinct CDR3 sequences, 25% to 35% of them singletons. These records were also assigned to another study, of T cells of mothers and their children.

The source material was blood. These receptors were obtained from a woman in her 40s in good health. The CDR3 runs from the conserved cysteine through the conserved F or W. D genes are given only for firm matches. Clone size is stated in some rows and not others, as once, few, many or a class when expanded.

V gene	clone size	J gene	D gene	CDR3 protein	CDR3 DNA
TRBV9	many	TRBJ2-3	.	CASSVGWSGTDTQYF	TGTGCCAGCAGCGTAGGATGGAGCGGCACAGATACGCAGTATTTT
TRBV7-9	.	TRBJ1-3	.	CASHGGSGNTIYF	TGTGCCAGCCACGGGGGCTCTGGAAACACCATATATTTT
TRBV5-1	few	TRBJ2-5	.	CASSPPGPGGETQYF	TGCGCCAGCAGCCCCCCAGGCCCCGGCGGAGAGACCCAGTACTTC
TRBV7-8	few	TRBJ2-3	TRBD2	CASSLGAGGLTDTQYF	TGTGCCAGCAGCTTAGGGGCGGGGGGACTCACAGATACGCAGTATTTT
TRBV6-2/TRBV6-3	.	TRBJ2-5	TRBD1	CASSYGIGQGDTYKQYF	TGTGCCAGCAGTTACGGAATTGGACAGGGAGACACCTACAAGCAGTACTTC
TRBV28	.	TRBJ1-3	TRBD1	CASSLVNFSGTAKGNTIYF	TGTGCCAGCAGTTTAGTAAATTTTTCGGGGACAGCCAAAGGCAACACCATATATTTT
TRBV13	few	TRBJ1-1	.	CASSLRGSNTEAFF	TGTGCCAGCAGCCTCCGGGGCTCGAACACTGAAGCTTTCTTT
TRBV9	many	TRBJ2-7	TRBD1	CASSVGGTGTYEQYF	TGTGCCAGCAGCGTAGGTGGGACAGGGACCTACGAGCAGTACTTC
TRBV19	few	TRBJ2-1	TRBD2	CATTSGGAGEQFF	TGTGCCACTACTAGCGGGGGGGCCGGTGAGCAGTTCTTC
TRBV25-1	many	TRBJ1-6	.	CASSDGPLPNSPLHF	TGTGCCAGCAGTGACGGCCCCTTGCCCAATTCACCCCTCCACTTT
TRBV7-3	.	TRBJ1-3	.	CASGPQGLVSGNTIYF	TGTGCCAGCGGACCCCAGGGGCTTGTCTCTGGAAACACCATATATTTT
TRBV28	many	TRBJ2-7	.	CASSFQGAGPSYEQYF	TGTGCCAGCAGTTTTCAAGGGGCAGGCCCGTCCTACGAGCAGTACTTC
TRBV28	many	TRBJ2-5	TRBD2	CASSSPSGGIQETQYF	TGTGCCAGCAGTTCTCCTAGCGGGGGCATACAAGAGACCCAGTACTTC
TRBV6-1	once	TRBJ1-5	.	CASLDGSGQPQHF	TGTGCCAGTCTGGACGGATCCGGTCAGCCCCAGCATTTT
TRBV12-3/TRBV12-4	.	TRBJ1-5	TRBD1	CASSLGIQGANSNQPQHF	TGTGCCAGCAGTTTGGGGATCCAGGGGGCAAATAGCAATCAGCCCCAGCATTTT
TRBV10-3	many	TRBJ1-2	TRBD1	CAISEDGQGVNYGYTF	TGTGCCATCAGTGAGGATGGACAGGGGGTTAACTATGGCTACACCTTC
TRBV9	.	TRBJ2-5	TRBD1	CASSVIGGQSSETQYF	TGTGCCAGCAGCGTAATAGGGGGACAGTCGTCAGAGACCCAGTACTTC
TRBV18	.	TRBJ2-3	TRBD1	CASSQGQGTRDTQYF	TGTGCCAGCTCACAAGGACAGGGCACCAGAGATACGCAGTATTTT
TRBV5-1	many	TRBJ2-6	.	CASSLDSFYSGANVLTF	TGCGCCAGCAGCCTCGACAGCTTCTACTCTGGGGCCAACGTCCTGACTTTC
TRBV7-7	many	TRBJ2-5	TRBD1	CASSRDRGAETQYF	TGTGCTAGCAGCCGGGACAGGGGTGCAGAGACCCAGTACTTC
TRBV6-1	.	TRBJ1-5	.	CASRTAVNQPQHF	TGTGCCAGCAGGACAGCAGTCAATCAGCCCCAGCATTTT
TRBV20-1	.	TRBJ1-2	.	CSASRLGRGGYTF	TGCAGTGCCAGCCGTTTGGGGAGAGGAGGCTACACCTTC
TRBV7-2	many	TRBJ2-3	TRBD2	CASSLTSGTSTDTQYF	TGTGCCAGCAGCCTGACTAGCGGGACCAGCACAGATACGCAGTATTTT
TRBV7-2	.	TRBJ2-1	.	CASSFSGAAYNEQFF	TGTGCCAGCAGCTTTTCGGGGGCCGCCTACAATGAGCAGTTCTTC
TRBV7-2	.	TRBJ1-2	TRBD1	CASSLDRQGENYGYTF	TGTGCCAGCAGCTTAGATCGGCAGGGGGAAAACTATGGCTACACCTTC
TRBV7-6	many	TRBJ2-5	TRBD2	CASSPAVGGGFQETQYF	TGTGCCAGCAGCCCCGCGGTAGGCGGGGGTTTCCAAGAGACCCAGTACTTC
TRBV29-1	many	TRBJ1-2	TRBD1	CSVGDRAAGYTF	TGCAGCGTGGGAGACAGGGCTGCAGGCTACACCTTC
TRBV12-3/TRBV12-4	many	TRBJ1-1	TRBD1	CASSFGQGITEAFF	TGTGCCAGCAGTTTTGGACAGGGGATAACTGAAGCTTTCTTT
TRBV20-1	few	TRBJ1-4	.	CSARVGGVDEKLFF	TGCAGTGCTAGAGTTGGTGGGGTGGATGAAAAACTGTTTTTT
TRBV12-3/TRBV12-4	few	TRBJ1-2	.	CASIRERGVPDGYTF	TGTGCCAGCATTCGAGAACGGGGCGTTCCTGATGGCTACACCTTC
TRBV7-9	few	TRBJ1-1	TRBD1	CASSLAGDRGHNEAFF	TGTGCCAGCAGCTTAGCGGGGGACAGGGGGCACAATGAAGCTTTCTTT
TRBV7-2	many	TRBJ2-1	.	CASSSIAGASGNEQFF	TGTGCCAGCAGCTCTATCGCGGGGGCGAGTGGGAATGAGCAGTTCTTC
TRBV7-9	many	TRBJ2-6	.	CASSPNEGGFGANVLTF	TGTGCCAGCAGCCCCAACGAGGGGGGCTTTGGGGCCAACGTCCTGACTTTC
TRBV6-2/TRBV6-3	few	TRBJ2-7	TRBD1	CATRQGASEQYF	TGTGCCACCCGACAGGGGGCCAGTGAGCAGTACTTC
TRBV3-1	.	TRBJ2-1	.	CASSRTSWEQFF	TGTGCCAGCAGCCGTACTAGCTGGGAGCAGTTCTTC
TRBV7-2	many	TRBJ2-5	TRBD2	CASSLAGLAGKETQYF	TGTGCCAGCAGCTTAGCGGGACTAGCGGGGAAAGAGACCCAGTACTTC
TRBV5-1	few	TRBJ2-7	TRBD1	CASSLEFTGGSAYEQYF	TGCGCCAGCAGCTTGGAGTTTACAGGGGGTTCAGCCTACGAGCAGTACTTC
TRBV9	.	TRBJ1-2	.	CASSRNPRASNYGYTF	TGTGCCAGCAGCCGCAACCCCAGGGCCTCTAACTATGGCTACACCTTC
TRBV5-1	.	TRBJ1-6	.	CASSTTVSGTQGWGSPRHF	TGCGCCAGCAGCACTACTGTATCCGGGACACAAGGGTGGGGTTCACCCCGCCACTTT
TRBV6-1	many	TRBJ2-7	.	CASIQGAEQYF	TGTGCCAGTATACAGGGAGCCGAGCAGTACTTC